The TCR beta chain under discussion was sequenced for a study of blood T cell repertoires in COVID-19. Study context: Samples of COVID-19 (acute and convalescent) were obtained from the United States, Italy and Spain. PBMCs, B-cell-depleted T cells, or T cells were the source of the cDNA or gDNA that made up the material.

Seattle researchers signed up patients amid active infection and tracked them longitudinally. Original analysis: Scientists estimated how many nucleated cells there were by amplifying reference gene primers. Clones were read by immunoSEQ multiplex PCR, and TCRdb kept only the in-frame ones, dropping some. That table is the source of V, J and clone size, and D and trimming were worked out from the DNA. The data hold hundreds of thousands of clones, with roughly 89% observed a single time. The CDR3 totals 16 residues. From germline, CDR1 is SGHAT and CDR2 FQDESV (reference sequence). V lost 5 bases and J 0 bases, leaving 15 bases between the germline ends.

This clonotype originated in a man aged 18 to 30 with COVID-19, enrolled during active disease. Sequencing was carried out using peripheral blood. The chain carries TRBV11-1 and TRBJ2-3; no definite D call. CDR3 DNA sequence: TGTGCCAGCAGCCCCACCCGCGGTACTAGCACAGATACGCAGTATTTT. This sequence encodes CASSPTRGTSTDTQYF.